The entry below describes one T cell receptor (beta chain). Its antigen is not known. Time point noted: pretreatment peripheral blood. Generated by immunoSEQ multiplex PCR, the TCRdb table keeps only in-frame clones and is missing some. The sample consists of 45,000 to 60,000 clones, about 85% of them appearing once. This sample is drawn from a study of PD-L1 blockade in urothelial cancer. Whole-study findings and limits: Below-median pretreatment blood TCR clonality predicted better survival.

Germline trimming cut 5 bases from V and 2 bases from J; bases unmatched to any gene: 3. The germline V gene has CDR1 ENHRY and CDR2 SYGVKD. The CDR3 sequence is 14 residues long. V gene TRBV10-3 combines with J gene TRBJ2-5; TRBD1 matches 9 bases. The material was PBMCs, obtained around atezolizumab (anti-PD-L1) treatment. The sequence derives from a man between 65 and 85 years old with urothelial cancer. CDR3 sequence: CAISRQGEQETQYF. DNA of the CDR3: TGTGCCATCAGTAGACAGGGGGAGCAAGAGACCCAGTACTTC.